The rows below give T cell receptor beta chains drawn from one sample of a study of long-term antiretroviral therapy in people with HIV. Profiling relied on immunoSEQ multiplex PCR, and the TCRdb table lists in-frame clones only, not all of them. The data show about 25,000 clones, about four fifths seen once. Material: unsorted PBMCs, obtained 3 years after starting antiretroviral therapy. These receptor sequences come from a young man with HIV. The CDR3 runs from the conserved cysteine through the conserved F or W. The D gene is left open where the match is weak. Size tells how often a clone was seen (once, few, many) or the class of an expanded clone, and some rows leave it out.

V,size,J,D,DNA,CDR3
TRBV15,-,TRBJ2-2,-,TGTGCCACCAGCAGAGATCGCGGCTACGGGGAGCTGTTTTTT,CATSRDRGYGELFF
TRBV10-3,-,TRBJ2-3,-,TGTGCCATCAGTGTCGTCCCGCGGTTAACTAGCACAGATACGCAGTATTTT,CAISVVPRLTSTDTQYF
TRBV10-3,-,TRBJ1-1,-,TGTGCCATCAGTAGGGAGGAGGGGGTGAACACTGAAGCTTTCTTT,CAISREEGVNTEAFF
TRBV9,once,TRBJ2-2,TRBD1,TGTGCCAGCAGCGTAGAGTGGGACAGTAACACCGGGGAGCTGTTTTTT,CASSVEWDSNTGELFF
TRBV29-1,-,TRBJ2-5,TRBD2,TGCAGCGTGGGGGCGAAGACTAGCGGAAGGGGGACCCAGTACTTC,CSVGAKTSGRGTQYF
TRBV7-9,once,TRBJ2-7,-,TGTGCCAGCAGCCCAGAGAGGGGGTACGAGCAGTACTTC,CASSPERGYEQYF
TRBV4-1,-,TRBJ1-2,-,TGCGCCAGCAGCCAGAGGACTGACGGCTACACCTTC,CASSQRTDGYTF
TRBV6-1,-,TRBJ1-1,-,TGTGCCAGCAGTCCGCAACTCATGAACACTGAAGCTTTCTTT,CASSPQLMNTEAFF
TRBV27,-,TRBJ1-2,-,TGTGCCAGCAGTTTAGTAGGGCCCCATGGCTACACCTTC,CASSLVGPHGYTF
TRBV7-3,-,TRBJ2-2,-,TGTGCCAGCAGCTTATTTCCCACGGACACCGGGGAGCTGTTTTTT,CASSLFPTDTGELFF
TRBV2,-,TRBJ1-2,-,TGTGCCGTCGACCGGGACCCAAGGAATGGCTACACCTTC,CAVDRDPRNGYTF
TRBV27,few,TRBJ1-1,-,TGTGCCAGCAGAGGTATGAACACTGAAGCTTTCTTT,CASRGMNTEAFF
TRBV7-9,-,TRBJ1-5,-,TGTGCCAGCAGCTTCGGGGGTGGCACGTTCAATCAGCCCCAGCATTTT,CASSFGGGTFNQPQHF
TRBV19,-,TRBJ2-7,-,TGTGCCAGTTCCGGGACCCCCTACGAGCAGTACTTC,CASSGTPYEQYF
TRBV6-1,-,TRBJ2-4,-,TGTGCCAGCAGTGAAGCCCCGGACACCCGAGCCAAAAACATTCAGTACTTC,CASSEAPDTRAKNIQYF
TRBV5-1,-,TRBJ1-1,-,TGCGCCAGCAGCTTGGGGCAAATGAACACTGAAGCTTTCTTT,CASSLGQMNTEAFF
TRBV11-2,-,TRBJ2-1,-,TGTGCCAGCAGCTTAGATCATCGTCCTAGCGATGAGCAGTTCTTC,CASSLDHRPSDEQFF
TRBV15,once,TRBJ1-5,-,TGTGCCACCAGCAGAGAGACCGGGGCTTATCAGCCCCAGCATTTT,CATSRETGAYQPQHF
TRBV7-9,-,TRBJ1-2,-,TGTGCCAGCATTGGAACAGCTAACTATGGCTACACCTTC,CASIGTANYGYTF
TRBV6-6,-,TRBJ2-3,TRBD2,TGTGCCAGCAGTTACGCTAGTAGCGGGGGAGCAGATACGCAGTATTTT,CASSYASSGGADTQYF
TRBV5-1,-,TRBJ2-7,-,TGCGCCAGCAGCCCTTGGGACCAGCTTAACGAGCAGTACTTC,CASSPWDQLNEQYF
TRBV7-6,-,TRBJ2-7,-,TGTGCCAGCAGCCCCATTGGGGGCTACGAGCAGTACTTC,CASSPIGGYEQYF
TRBV18,-,TRBJ2-3,-,TGTGCCAGCTCATCCTCTAGCACAGATACGCAGTATTTT,CASSSSSTDTQYF
TRBV28,few,TRBJ2-3,-,TGTGCCAGCAGTCGTCGTGGGCGCAGCACAGATACGCAGTATTTT,CASSRRGRSTDTQYF
TRBV25-1,-,TRBJ1-4,-,TGTGCCAGCAGTTCGAGGGGCGCAACTAATGAAAAACTGTTTTTT,CASSSRGATNEKLFF
TRBV29-1,-,TRBJ2-1,-,TGCAGCGTTCTAAGCTCCTACAATGAGCAGTTCTTC,CSVLSSYNEQFF
TRBV5-1,once,TRBJ2-5,TRBD2,TGCGCCAGCAATAGCGGGGCGGCAGGAGAGACCCAGTACTTC,CASNSGAAGETQYF
TRBV28,-,TRBJ2-7,-,TGTGCCAGCAAATTAGGGGGGGGCGCATATGACGAGCAGTACTTC,CASKLGGGAYDEQYF
TRBV5-1,-,TRBJ2-3,TRBD2,TGCGCCAGCAGCACACTAGCGGGGGGAAGCACAGATACGCAGTATTTT,CASSTLAGGSTDTQYF
TRBV25-1,-,TRBJ2-7,TRBD1,TGTGCCAGCAGATCTGGACAGGACCCCTACGAGCAGTACTTC,CASRSGQDPYEQYF
TRBV6-1,-,TRBJ1-5,TRBD1,TGTGCCAGCAGTGGTGGGGGTACAGGGGGGTTACAGCCCCAGCATTTT,CASSGGGTGGLQPQHF
TRBV27,-,TRBJ2-7,-,TGTGCCAGCAGTCGATCGACAGCCCCCTCCTACGAGCAGTACTTC,CASSRSTAPSYEQYF
TRBV10-3,once,TRBJ1-1,-,TGTGCCATCGCCGGGGGGACTAATTTTGAAGCTTTCTTT,CAIAGGTNFEAFF
TRBV5-1,-,TRBJ1-1,-,TGCGCCAGCAGCTCCCTCGGGGGAGAGAAGGCTGAAGCTTTCTTT,CASSSLGGEKAEAFF
TRBV7-6,-,TRBJ2-7,-,TGTGCCAGCAGCTCCGGGCCCCAGGCCTACGAGCAGTACTTC,CASSSGPQAYEQYF
TRBV5-4,-,TRBJ2-5,-,TGTGCCAGCAGCTCCGAAACGGGGACCCAGTACTTC,CASSSETGTQYF
TRBV7-6,few,TRBJ2-2,-,TGTGCCAGCAGCTTGGCATACACCGGGGAGCTGTTTTTT,CASSLAYTGELFF
TRBV6-1,-,TRBJ1-5,-,TGTGCCAGCAGGTGGGATAGCAATCAGCCCCAGCATTTT,CASRWDSNQPQHF
TRBV19,-,TRBJ1-2,-,TGTGCCAGTAGTTCCGGGACATCGGCCTATGGCTACACCTTC,CASSSGTSAYGYTF
TRBV2,-,TRBJ1-1,TRBD1,TGTGCCAGAAGACAGGGGGCGAATAATTTCTTT,CARRQGANNFF
TRBV10-3,-,TRBJ2-5,TRBD1,TGTGCCATCAGTGAGCAGCCCCCGGGACAGGGGGAAGAGACCCAGTACTTC,CAISEQPPGQGEETQYF
TRBV5-4,-,TRBJ2-2,-,TGTGCCAGCAGTCCCGGGCCCGGGGAGCTGTTTTTT,CASSPGPGELFF
TRBV28,-,TRBJ2-5,-,TGTGCCAGCAGTTTCCGAGAGACCCAGTACTTC,CASSFRETQYF
TRBV6-6,-,TRBJ1-6,-,TGTGCCAGCAGTTACTCAGACCCCCGCCAGTCACCCCTCCACTTT,CASSYSDPRQSPLHF
TRBV9,-,TRBJ1-1,-,TGTGCCAGCAGCGCTGGAGGGGTAATGAACACTGAAGCTTTCTTT,CASSAGGVMNTEAFF
TRBV28,-,TRBJ1-2,-,TGTGCCAGCACCGAACTTTCAGAAGATGGCTACACCTTC,CASTELSEDGYTF
TRBV5-5,-,TRBJ1-2,-,TGTGCCAGCAGCCCTCTGGGGGCGCGAGGCTACACCTTC,CASSPLGARGYTF
TRBV2,-,TRBJ1-4,-,TGTGCCAGCAGGGGAAGGGACTTCGGTGAAAAACTGTTTTTT,CASRGRDFGEKLFF
TRBV15,-,TRBJ2-5,TRBD2,TGTGCCACCAGCGGGGGGGTTAGGGACCAAGAGACCCAGTACTTC,CATSGGVRDQETQYF